The clone carrying this T cell receptor (beta chain) was seen only once. The sample originates from a study of blood T cell repertoires in COVID-19. Looking at the study overall: COVID-19 samples, acute and convalescent, were from the United States, Italy and Spain.

As handled by the study authors: Using reference gene primer amplification, nucleated cell counts were estimated. Sequencing used immunoSEQ multiplex PCR; TCRdb keeps in-frame clones, though not all of them. V and J calls and clone size are copied from that table; D and trimming were computed from the DNA. The sample has over 200,000 clones; approximately 80% are singletons. This CDR3 has 16 residues. The trim removed 5 bases at V and 5 bases at J, leaving 10 bases unmatched. In germline, CDR1 is SGHTA, CDR2 FQGTGA. The chain has TRBV7-3 and TRBJ2-3; 10 nucleotides match TRBD2. Material: peripheral blood. This clonotype was obtained from a woman of 80 years or more with active or convalescent COVID-19. The CDR3 nucleotides are TGTGCCAGCAGCGAGAGTAGCGGGAGGAGGAGAGATACGCAGTATTTT. Translation gives CASSESSGRRRDTQYF.